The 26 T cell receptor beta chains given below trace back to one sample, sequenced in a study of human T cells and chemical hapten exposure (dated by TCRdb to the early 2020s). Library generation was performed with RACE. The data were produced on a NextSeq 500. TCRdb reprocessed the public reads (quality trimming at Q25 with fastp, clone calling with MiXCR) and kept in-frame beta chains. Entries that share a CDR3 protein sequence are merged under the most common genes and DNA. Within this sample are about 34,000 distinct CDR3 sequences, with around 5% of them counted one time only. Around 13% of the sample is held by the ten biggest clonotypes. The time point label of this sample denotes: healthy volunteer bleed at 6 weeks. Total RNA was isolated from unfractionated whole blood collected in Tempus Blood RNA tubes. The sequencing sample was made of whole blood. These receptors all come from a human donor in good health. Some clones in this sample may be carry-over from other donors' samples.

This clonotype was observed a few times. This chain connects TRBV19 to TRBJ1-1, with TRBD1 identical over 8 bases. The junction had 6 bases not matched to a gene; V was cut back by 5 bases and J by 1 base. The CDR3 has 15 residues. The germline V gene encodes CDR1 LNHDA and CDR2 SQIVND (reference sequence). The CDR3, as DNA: TGTGCCAGTAGTGTAACAGGGGGGGAGAACACTGAAGCTTTCTTT. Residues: CASSVTGGENTEAFF.

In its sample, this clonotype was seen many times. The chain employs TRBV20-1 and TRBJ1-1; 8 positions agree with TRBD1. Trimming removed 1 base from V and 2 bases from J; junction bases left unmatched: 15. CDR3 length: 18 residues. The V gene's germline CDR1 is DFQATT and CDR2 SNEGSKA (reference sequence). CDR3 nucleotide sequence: TGCAGTGCTAGAGGACAGGGGAAGGTAGGATGGATCAACACTGAAGCTTTCTTT. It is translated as CSARGQGKVGWINTEAFF.

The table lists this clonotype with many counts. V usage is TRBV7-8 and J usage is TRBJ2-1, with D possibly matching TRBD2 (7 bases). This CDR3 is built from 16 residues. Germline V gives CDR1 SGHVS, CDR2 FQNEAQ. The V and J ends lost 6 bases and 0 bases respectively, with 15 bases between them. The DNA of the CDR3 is TGTGCCAGCAGTTTTGGCGCGGGGGCCTCCTACAATGAGCAGTTCTTC. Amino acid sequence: CASSFGAGASYNEQFF.

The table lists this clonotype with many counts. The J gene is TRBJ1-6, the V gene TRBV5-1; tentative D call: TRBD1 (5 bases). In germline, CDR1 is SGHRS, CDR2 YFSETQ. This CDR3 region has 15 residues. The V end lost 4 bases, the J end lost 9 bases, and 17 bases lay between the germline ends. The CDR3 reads CASSPLQGRGSPLHF. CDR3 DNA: TGCGCCAGCAGCCCGCTCCAGGGTCGGGGTTCACCCCTCCACTTT.

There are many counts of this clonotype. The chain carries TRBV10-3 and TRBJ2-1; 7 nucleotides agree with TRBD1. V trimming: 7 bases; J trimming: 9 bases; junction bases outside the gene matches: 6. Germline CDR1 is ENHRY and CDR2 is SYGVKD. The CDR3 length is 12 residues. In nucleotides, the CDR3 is TGTGCCATCAACTCACAGGGGACTGAGCAGTTCTTC. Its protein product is CAINSQGTEQFF.

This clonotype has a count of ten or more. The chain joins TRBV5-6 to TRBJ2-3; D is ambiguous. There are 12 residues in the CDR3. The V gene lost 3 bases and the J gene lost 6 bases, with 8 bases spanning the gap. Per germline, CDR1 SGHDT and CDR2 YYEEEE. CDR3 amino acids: CASSWAMDTQYF. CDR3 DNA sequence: TGTGCCAGCAGCTGGGCCATGGATACGCAGTATTTT.

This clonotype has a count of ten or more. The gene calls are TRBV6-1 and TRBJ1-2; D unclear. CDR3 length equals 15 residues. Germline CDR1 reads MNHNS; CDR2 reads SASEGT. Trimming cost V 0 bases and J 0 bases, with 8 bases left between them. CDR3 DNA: TGTGCCAGCAGTGAAGCGGCACCCCCTAACTATGGCTACACCTTC. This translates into CASSEAAPPNYGYTF.

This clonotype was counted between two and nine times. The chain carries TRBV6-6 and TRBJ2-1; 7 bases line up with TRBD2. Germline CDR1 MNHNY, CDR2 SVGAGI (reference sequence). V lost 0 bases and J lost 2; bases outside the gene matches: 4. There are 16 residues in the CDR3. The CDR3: CASSYSRTRPYNEQFF. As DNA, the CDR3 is TGTGCCAGCAGTTACTCGAGGACTAGACCCTACAATGAGCAGTTCTTC.

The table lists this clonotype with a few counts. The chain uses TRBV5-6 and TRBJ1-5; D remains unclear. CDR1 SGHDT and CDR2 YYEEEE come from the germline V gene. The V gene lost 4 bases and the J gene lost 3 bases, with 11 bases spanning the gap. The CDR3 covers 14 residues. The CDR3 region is CASSPGRVNQPQHF. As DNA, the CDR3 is TGTGCCAGCAGCCCCGGACGGGTCAATCAGCCCCAGCATTTT.

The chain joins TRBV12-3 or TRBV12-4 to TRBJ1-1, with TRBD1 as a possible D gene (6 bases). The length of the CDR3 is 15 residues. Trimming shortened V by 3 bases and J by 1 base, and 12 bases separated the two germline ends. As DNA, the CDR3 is TGTGCCAGCAGTTTCACTGGACAGCCGAACACTGAAGCTTTCTTT. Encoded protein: CASSFTGQPNTEAFF.

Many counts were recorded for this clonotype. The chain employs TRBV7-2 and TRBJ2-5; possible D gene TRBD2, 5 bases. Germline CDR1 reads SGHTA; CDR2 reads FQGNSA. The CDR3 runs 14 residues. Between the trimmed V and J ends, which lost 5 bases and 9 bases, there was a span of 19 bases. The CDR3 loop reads CASSHSGDPGPQYF. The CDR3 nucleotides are TGTGCCAGCAGCCACAGCGGAGACCCGGGTCCCCAGTACTTC. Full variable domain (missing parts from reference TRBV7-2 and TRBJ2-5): GAGVSQSPSNKVTEKGKDVELRCDPISGHTALYWYRQSLGQGLEFLIYFQGNSAPDKSGLPSDRFSAERTGGSVSTLTIQRTQQEDSAVYLCASSHSGDPGPQYFGPGTRLLVL.

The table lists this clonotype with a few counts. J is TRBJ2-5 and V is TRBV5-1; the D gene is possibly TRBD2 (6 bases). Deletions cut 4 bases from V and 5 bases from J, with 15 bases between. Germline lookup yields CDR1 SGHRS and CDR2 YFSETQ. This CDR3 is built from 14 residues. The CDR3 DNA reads TGCGCCAGCAGCATGACACAGGAGGGGGAGACCCAGTACTTC. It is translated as CASSMTQEGETQYF.

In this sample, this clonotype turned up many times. CDR3 sequence: CASSPDRESAYYEQYF. The CDR3 bases are TGTGCCAGCAGCCCGGACAGGGAATCGGCCTACTACGAGCAGTACTTC. This chain connects TRBV7-9 to TRBJ2-7; 8 positions match TRBD1. This CDR3 region has 16 residues. Germline CDR1 is SEHNR and CDR2 is FQNEAQ (reference sequence). V lost 5 bases and J lost 3; bases outside the gene matches: 12.

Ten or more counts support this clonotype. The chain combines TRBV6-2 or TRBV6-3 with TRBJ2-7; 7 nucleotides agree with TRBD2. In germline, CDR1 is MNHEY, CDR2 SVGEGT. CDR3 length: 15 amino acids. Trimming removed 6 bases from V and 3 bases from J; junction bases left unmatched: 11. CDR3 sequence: CASSQRGPHLYEQYF. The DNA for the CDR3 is TGTGCCAGCAGCCAGCGGGGCCCCCATCTCTACGAGCAGTACTTC.

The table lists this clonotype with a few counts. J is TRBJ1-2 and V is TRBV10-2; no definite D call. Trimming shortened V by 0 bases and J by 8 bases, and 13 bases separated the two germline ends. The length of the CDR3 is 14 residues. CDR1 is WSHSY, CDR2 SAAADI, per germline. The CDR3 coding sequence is TGCGCCAGCAGTGAGTCAGTAGGAGTGGAGGGCTACACCTTC. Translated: CASSESVGVEGYTF.

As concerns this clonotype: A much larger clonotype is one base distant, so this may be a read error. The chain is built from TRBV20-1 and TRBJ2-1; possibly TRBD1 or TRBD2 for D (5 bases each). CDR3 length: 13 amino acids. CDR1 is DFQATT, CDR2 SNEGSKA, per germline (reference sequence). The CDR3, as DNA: TGCAGTGCTCCTCCGGAGGTCCGCAGGGAGCAGTCCTTC. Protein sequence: CSAPPEVRREQSF.

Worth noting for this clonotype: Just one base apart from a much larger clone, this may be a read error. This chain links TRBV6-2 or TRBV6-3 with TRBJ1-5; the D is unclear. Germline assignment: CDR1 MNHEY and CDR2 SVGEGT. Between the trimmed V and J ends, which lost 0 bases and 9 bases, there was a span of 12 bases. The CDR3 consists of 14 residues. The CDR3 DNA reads TGTGCCAGCAGTTACTCGTCAGGCGTCTGGCCCCAGCATTTT. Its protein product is CASSYSSGVWPQHF.

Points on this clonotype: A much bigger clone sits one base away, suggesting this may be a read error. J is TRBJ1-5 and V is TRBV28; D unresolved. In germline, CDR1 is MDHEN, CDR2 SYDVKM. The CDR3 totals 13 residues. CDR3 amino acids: CARSYGVRQPQHF. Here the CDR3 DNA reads TGTGCCCGCAGTTACGGAGTGCGTCAGCCCCAGCATTTT.

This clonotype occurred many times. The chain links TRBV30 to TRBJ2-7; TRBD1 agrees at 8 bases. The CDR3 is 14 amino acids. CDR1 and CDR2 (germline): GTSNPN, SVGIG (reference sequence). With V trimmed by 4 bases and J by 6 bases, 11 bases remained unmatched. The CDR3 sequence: CAWNSLTGDAEQYF. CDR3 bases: TGTGCCTGGAACTCGCTGACAGGGGACGCCGAGCAGTACTTC.

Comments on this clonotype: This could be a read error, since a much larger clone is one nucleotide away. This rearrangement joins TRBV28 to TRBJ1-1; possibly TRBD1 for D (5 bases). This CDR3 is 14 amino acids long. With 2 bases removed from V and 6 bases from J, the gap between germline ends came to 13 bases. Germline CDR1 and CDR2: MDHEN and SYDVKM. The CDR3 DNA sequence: TGTGCCAGCAGTTTACGTGCCAGGGAGCCTGAAGCTTTCTTT. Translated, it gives CASSLRAREPEAFF.

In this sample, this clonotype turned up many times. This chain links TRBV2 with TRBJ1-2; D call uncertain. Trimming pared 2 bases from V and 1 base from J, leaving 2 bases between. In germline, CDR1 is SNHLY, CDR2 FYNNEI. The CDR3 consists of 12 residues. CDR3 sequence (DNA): TGTGCCAGCAGTGAAAATAACTATGGCTACACCTTC. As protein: CASSENNYGYTF.

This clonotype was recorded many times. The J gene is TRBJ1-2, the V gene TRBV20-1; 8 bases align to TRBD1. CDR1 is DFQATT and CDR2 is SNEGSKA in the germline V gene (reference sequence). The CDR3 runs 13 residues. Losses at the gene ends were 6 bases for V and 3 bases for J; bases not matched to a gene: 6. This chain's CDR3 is CSAPTGGHYGYTF. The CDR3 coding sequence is TGCAGTGCCCCAACAGGGGGGCACTATGGCTACACCTTC.

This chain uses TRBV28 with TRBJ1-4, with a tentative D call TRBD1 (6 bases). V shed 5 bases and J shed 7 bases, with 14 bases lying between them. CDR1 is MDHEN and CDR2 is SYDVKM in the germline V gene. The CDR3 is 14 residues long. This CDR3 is CASSRGTIGEKLFF. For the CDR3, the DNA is TGTGCCAGCAGTCGCGGGACAATTGGTGAAAAACTGTTTTTT.

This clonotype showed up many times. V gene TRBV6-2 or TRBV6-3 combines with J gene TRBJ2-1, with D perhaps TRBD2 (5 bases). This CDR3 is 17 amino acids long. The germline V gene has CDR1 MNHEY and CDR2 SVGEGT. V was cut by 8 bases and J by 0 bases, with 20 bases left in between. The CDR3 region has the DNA TGTGCCAGCGCCACTACTAGGCGCAAGAGCTCCTACAATGAGCAGTTCTTC. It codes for CASATTRRKSSYNEQFF.

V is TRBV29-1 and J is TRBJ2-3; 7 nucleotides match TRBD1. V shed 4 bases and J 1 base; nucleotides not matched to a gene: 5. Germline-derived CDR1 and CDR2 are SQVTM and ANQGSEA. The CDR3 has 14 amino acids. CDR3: CSVGFGQGTDTQYF. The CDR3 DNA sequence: TGCAGCGTTGGGTTCGGACAGGGCACAGATACGCAGTATTTT.

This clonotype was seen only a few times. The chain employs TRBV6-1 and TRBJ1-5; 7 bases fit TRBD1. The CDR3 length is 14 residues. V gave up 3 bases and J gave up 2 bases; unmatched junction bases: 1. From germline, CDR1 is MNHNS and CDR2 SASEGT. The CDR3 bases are TGTGCCAGCAGTGAGGACAGGCGCAATCAGCCCCAGCATTTT. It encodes CASSEDRRNQPQHF.